This is a list of T cell receptor beta chains from one sample in a study of PD-1 blockade in mismatch repair-deficient tumors. Only in-frame clones appear in the TCRdb table, and some are missing; sequencing was by immunoSEQ multiplex PCR. The sample holds some 130,000 clones, almost 90% seen once. The specimen was peripheral blood, collected approximately 73 weeks after starting pembrolizumab. Receptor source: an adult with mismatch repair-deficient cancer. The CDR3 runs from the conserved cysteine through the conserved F or W. The D gene is left open where the match is weak. Size tells how often a clone was seen (once, few, many) or the class of an expanded clone, and some rows leave it out.

>TRBV2|TRBD2|13|TRBJ2-1|NA
CASRASGYNEQFF
TGTGCCAGCAGAGCTAGCGGGTACAATGAGCAGTTCTTC
>TRBV14|NA|14|TRBJ1-5|NA
CASHGREPDQPQHF
TGTGCCAGCCACGGCAGGGAACCCGACCAGCCCCAGCATTTT
>TRBV28|NA|14|TRBJ2-2|NA
CASRERGLHGELFF
TGTGCCAGCAGAGAGAGGGGGTTGCACGGGGAGCTGTTTTTT
>TRBV7-2|NA|13|TRBJ2-7|NA
CASSLPGSYEQYF
TGTGCCAGCAGCTTGCCTGGGTCCTACGAGCAGTACTTC
>TRBV7-9|NA|13|TRBJ2-7|NA
CASTAGSKVEQYF
TGTGCCAGCACCGCCGGGAGTAAGGTCGAGCAGTACTTC
>TRBV30|NA|11|TRBJ1-4|few
CAWSLGRELFF
TGTGCCTGGAGTCTGGGACGGGAACTGTTTTTT
>TRBV28|TRBD2|17|TRBJ2-3|NA
CASNGGGAGGPIDTQYF
TGTGCCAGCAACGGGGGGGGAGCGGGAGGGCCGATAGATACGCAGTATTTT
>TRBV5-4|TRBD2|16|TRBJ2-7|NA
CASSALAGQLTYEQYF
TGTGCCAGCAGCGCCCTAGCGGGACAGCTAACATACGAGCAGTACTTC
>TRBV5-6|NA|19|TRBJ2-2|NA
CASSHIGLVGDTNTGELFF
TGTGCCAGCAGCCATATTGGGTTAGTTGGGGACACAAACACCGGGGAGCTGTTTTTT
>TRBV6-1|NA|14|TRBJ1-1|NA
CASSEAGGETEAFF
TGTGCCAGCAGTGAAGCCGGCGGCGAGACTGAAGCTTTCTTT
>TRBV11-2|TRBD2|18|TRBJ2-7|NA
CASSLARTSGREKNEQYF
TGTGCCAGCAGCTTGGCTAGGACTAGCGGGAGGGAAAAAAACGAGCAGTACTTC
>TRBV27|NA|16|TRBJ2-1|NA
CASSKSGDPPHNEQFF
TGTGCCAGCAGCAAATCGGGAGACCCTCCGCACAATGAGCAGTTCTTC
>TRBV6-1|NA|16|TRBJ2-6|NA
CASSEGTGSGANVLTF
TGTGCCAGCAGTGAGGGGACGGGTTCTGGGGCCAACGTCCTGACTTTC
>TRBV11-3|TRBD2|20|TRBJ2-1|NA
CASSLELRLAGSASYNEQFF
TGTGCCAGCAGCTTAGAACTCAGGTTAGCGGGATCCGCCTCCTACAATGAGCAGTTCTTC
>TRBV6-6|NA|15|TRBJ2-3|NA
CASSYIAASTDTQYF
TGTGCCAGCAGTTATATAGCTGCTAGCACAGATACGCAGTATTTT
>TRBV4-1|TRBD2|18|TRBJ2-1|NA
CASSQRPGLAGVGNEQFF
TGCGCCAGCAGCCAACGGCCGGGACTAGCGGGAGTAGGGAATGAGCAGTTCTTC
>TRBV7-9|NA|17|TRBJ2-4|NA
CASSLVLKTVRENIQYF
TGTGCCAGCAGCTTAGTATTGAAGACAGTAAGGGAGAACATTCAGTACTTC
>TRBV5-1|NA|11|TRBJ2-7|NA
CASSLDYLQYF
TGCGCCAGCAGCTTGGACTACCTGCAGTACTTC
>TRBV7-9|NA|15|TRBJ2-7|NA
CASSLVGSGDYEQYF
TGTGCCAGCAGCTTAGTTGGTAGCGGAGACTACGAGCAGTACTTC
>TRBV2|TRBD1|16|TRBJ2-7|NA
CASIPKDSGGAGEQYF
TGTGCCAGCATCCCAAAAGACTCAGGGGGCGCGGGGGAGCAGTACTTC
>TRBV7-3|NA|13|TRBJ2-5|NA
CASSFGGQETQYF
TGTGCCAGCAGCTTCGGAGGCCAAGAGACCCAGTACTTC
>TRBV4-1|NA|14|TRBJ2-7|NA
CASSQVENLDEQYF
TGCGCCAGCAGCCAAGTAGAGAATTTAGACGAGCAGTACTTC
>TRBV11-2|TRBD1|16|TRBJ1-2|NA
CASSGTEDDTNYGYTF
TGTGCCAGCAGCGGGACAGAGGATGATACTAACTATGGCTACACCTTC
>TRBV28|NA|17|TRBJ2-7|NA
CASSSLRPGRVPYEQYF
TGTGCCAGCAGTTCTCTGCGGCCGGGCAGGGTCCCCTACGAGCAGTACTTC
>TRBV12-5|TRBD1|16|TRBJ2-2|once
CASVRTGTGPTGELFF
TGTGCTAGTGTCCGAACTGGGACAGGGCCCACCGGGGAGCTGTTTTTT
>TRBV27|TRBD1|13|TRBJ1-2|NA
CASRDRGNYGYTF
TGTGCCAGCAGGGACAGGGGGAACTATGGCTACACCTTC
>TRBV19|NA|15|TRBJ2-3|NA
CASSRGGSGADTQYF
TGTGCCAGTAGCCGAGGGGGGAGTGGCGCAGATACGCAGTATTTT
>TRBV7-6|NA|14|TRBJ2-7|NA
CASSLGGTDYEQYF
TGTGCCAGCAGCTTAGGGGGGACGGACTACGAGCAGTACTTC
>TRBV29-1|NA|13|TRBJ1-2|NA
CSALDGGGYGYTF
TGCAGCGCCCTAGATGGCGGGGGTTATGGCTACACCTTC
>TRBV5-1|TRBD2|18|TRBJ2-5|NA
CASSLAGLAGLRQETQYF
TGCGCCAGCAGCTTGGCGGGACTAGCGGGACTGAGGCAAGAGACCCAGTACTTC
>TRBV25-1|NA|15|TRBJ2-7|NA
CASSDWTKSSYEQYF
TGTGCCAGCAGTGACTGGACAAAGAGCTCCTACGAGCAGTACTTC
>TRBV27|NA|15|TRBJ1-5|NA
CASSFSSFSNQPQHF
TGTGCCAGCAGTTTTTCCTCATTTAGCAATCAGCCCCAGCATTTT
>TRBV28|NA|11|TRBJ1-2|NA
CASSLYYGYTF
TGTGCCAGCAGTTTATACTATGGCTACACCTTC
>TRBV13|NA|12|TRBJ2-1|NA
CASSLGLAEQFF
TGTGCCAGCAGCTTAGGGCTAGCTGAGCAGTTCTTC
>TRBV6-5|NA|14|TRBJ2-5|NA
CASSFGAYQETQYF
TGTGCCAGCAGTTTCGGGGCCTACCAAGAGACCCAGTACTTC
>TRBV4-1|NA|15|TRBJ2-7|NA
CASSPTGLHTDEQYF
TGCGCCAGCAGCCCGACCGGACTACATACTGACGAGCAGTACTTC
>TRBV7-9|NA|12|TRBJ1-2|NA
CASSSRVGGYTF
TGTGCCAGCAGCTCGCGGGTGGGTGGCTACACCTTC
>TRBV10-3|NA|13|TRBJ2-3|NA
CAISESSTDTQYF
TGTGCCATCAGTGAGTCGAGCACAGATACGCAGTATTTT
>TRBV19|NA|13|TRBJ1-1|NA
CASSISQNTEAFF
TGTGCCAGTAGTATCTCGCAGAACACTGAAGCTTTCTTT
>TRBV28|NA|18|TRBJ2-5|NA
CASSLYLEPGTDQETQYF
TGTGCCAGCAGTTTATATCTTGAACCCGGGACCGACCAAGAGACCCAGTACTTC
>TRBV9|NA|12|TRBJ2-1|NA
CASSAGGGEQFF
TGTGCCAGCAGCGCGGGGGGCGGTGAGCAGTTCTTC